These T cell receptor beta chains were read from a single sample in a study of cytomegalovirus exposure and HLA in healthy donors. The method was immunoSEQ multiplex PCR; TCRdb's version includes in-frame clones alone and lacks a portion of them. The table shows some 160,000 clones, with about 78% occurring only once. The specimen was PBMCs. Every receptor here comes from a man aged 60 to 69 in good health and CMV-seronegative. Both conserved end residues are part of each CDR3. The D gene is left open where the match is weak. Not all rows give a size; the values are once, few, many and, for expanded clones, a class.

D gene: .; clone size: .; V gene: TRBV6-4; J gene: TRBJ2-1; CDR3 protein: CASALQGGDYNEQFF; CDR3 DNA: TGTGCCAGCGCGCTTCAGGGCGGGGACTACAATGAGCAGTTCTTC
D gene: .; clone size: .; V gene: TRBV18; J gene: TRBJ1-2; CDR3 protein: CASSPKTSGTNYGYTF; CDR3 DNA: TGTGCCAGCTCACCCAAAACCTCGGGAACTAACTATGGCTACACCTTC
D gene: .; clone size: .; V gene: TRBV21-1; J gene: TRBJ1-5; CDR3 protein: CASSTYQPQHF; CDR3 DNA: TGTGCCAGCAGCACCTACCAGCCCCAGCATTTT
D gene: TRBD1; clone size: .; V gene: TRBV7-8; J gene: TRBJ2-7; CDR3 protein: CASSSYGQGGEQYF; CDR3 DNA: TGTGCCAGCAGCTCATATGGACAGGGTGGCGAGCAGTACTTC
D gene: TRBD1; clone size: .; V gene: TRBV6-6; J gene: TRBJ2-1; CDR3 protein: CASSYSPGQGATEQFF; CDR3 DNA: TGTGCCAGCAGTTACTCTCCCGGACAGGGGGCGACTGAGCAGTTCTTC
D gene: .; clone size: few; V gene: TRBV5-1; J gene: TRBJ2-7; CDR3 protein: CASSSAGNNYEQYF; CDR3 DNA: TGCGCCAGCAGCTCAGCCGGGAACAACTACGAGCAGTACTTC
D gene: TRBD1; clone size: .; V gene: TRBV2; J gene: TRBJ2-1; CDR3 protein: CASSGQGWDEQFF; CDR3 DNA: TGTGCCAGCAGTGGACAGGGATGGGATGAGCAGTTCTTC
D gene: TRBD2; clone size: few; V gene: TRBV5-1; J gene: TRBJ2-7; CDR3 protein: CASSSSSGGAGYEQYF; CDR3 DNA: TGCGCCAGCAGCAGCTCTAGCGGGGGGGCCGGGTACGAGCAGTACTTC
D gene: TRBD1; clone size: .; V gene: TRBV19; J gene: TRBJ2-7; CDR3 protein: CASSISGQGSSYEQYF; CDR3 DNA: TGTGCCAGTAGTATATCGGGACAGGGGAGCTCCTACGAGCAGTACTTC
D gene: .; clone size: .; V gene: TRBV28; J gene: TRBJ1-5; CDR3 protein: CASSLTGGESQPQHF; CDR3 DNA: TGTGCCAGCAGTTTAACGGGGGGCGAGAGTCAGCCCCAGCATTTT
D gene: TRBD1; clone size: .; V gene: TRBV2; J gene: TRBJ1-1; CDR3 protein: CASTGDRADAEAFF; CDR3 DNA: TGTGCCAGCACGGGGGACAGGGCGGATGCTGAAGCTTTCTTT
D gene: TRBD2; clone size: .; V gene: TRBV27; J gene: TRBJ2-7; CDR3 protein: CASSSPRGTSGPSSYEQYF; CDR3 DNA: TGTGCCAGCAGTTCCCCACGTGGGACTAGCGGGCCTAGCTCCTACGAGCAGTACTTC
D gene: .; clone size: .; V gene: TRBV5-8; J gene: TRBJ1-4; CDR3 protein: CASSLAAGEKLFF; CDR3 DNA: TGTGCCAGCAGCTTGGCGGCGGGAGAAAAACTGTTTTTT
D gene: .; clone size: .; V gene: TRBV2; J gene: TRBJ2-7; CDR3 protein: CASSYGTATEQYF; CDR3 DNA: TGTGCCAGCAGTTACGGGACTGCTACGGAGCAGTACTTC
D gene: TRBD1; clone size: many; V gene: TRBV7-8; J gene: TRBJ2-7; CDR3 protein: CASSLRQGEGEQYF; CDR3 DNA: TGTGCCAGCAGCTTACGACAGGGGGAAGGCGAGCAGTACTTC
D gene: TRBD2; clone size: .; V gene: TRBV6-5; J gene: TRBJ2-5; CDR3 protein: CASSRGTSGVETQYF; CDR3 DNA: TGTGCCAGCAGTCGGGGGACTAGCGGGGTAGAGACCCAGTACTTC
D gene: TRBD2; clone size: .; V gene: TRBV27; J gene: TRBJ2-2; CDR3 protein: CASSGPTSGAGELFF; CDR3 DNA: TGTGCCAGCAGCGGCCCCACTAGCGGTGCCGGGGAGCTGTTTTTT
D gene: .; clone size: .; V gene: TRBV9; J gene: TRBJ2-2; CDR3 protein: CASSQRHQNTGELFF; CDR3 DNA: TGTGCCAGCAGCCAAAGACACCAGAACACCGGGGAGCTGTTTTTT
D gene: .; clone size: few; V gene: TRBV7-7; J gene: TRBJ1-5; CDR3 protein: CASAYRAQPQNF; CDR3 DNA: TGTGCTAGCGCATACAGGGCTCAGCCCCAGAATTTT
D gene: TRBD2; clone size: .; V gene: TRBV9; J gene: TRBJ2-2; CDR3 protein: CASSDTSGANTGELFF; CDR3 DNA: TGTGCCAGCAGCGACACTAGCGGGGCGAACACCGGGGAGCTGTTTTTT
D gene: .; clone size: few; V gene: TRBV7-8; J gene: TRBJ2-7; CDR3 protein: CASSLGLSYEQYF; CDR3 DNA: TGTGCCAGCAGCTTAGGACTCTCCTACGAGCAGTACTTC
D gene: .; clone size: .; V gene: TRBV2; J gene: TRBJ2-3; CDR3 protein: CASSSDPHSILYF; CDR3 DNA: TGTGCCAGCAGTAGCGACCCACACTCTATACTGTATTTT
D gene: TRBD2; clone size: .; V gene: TRBV5-5; J gene: TRBJ2-1; CDR3 protein: CASSLPGGGRGNEQFF; CDR3 DNA: TGTGCCAGCAGCTTGCCCGGGGGTGGGAGGGGCAATGAGCAGTTCTTC
D gene: .; clone size: .; V gene: TRBV10-3; J gene: TRBJ2-3; CDR3 protein: CAITSDYTDTQYF; CDR3 DNA: TGTGCCATCACCTCGGACTACACAGATACGCAGTATTTT
D gene: TRBD1; clone size: once; V gene: TRBV11-2; J gene: TRBJ1-1; CDR3 protein: CASSSGGRSRAFF; CDR3 DNA: TGTGCCAGCAGCTCAGGGGGGCGGTCAAGGGCTTTCTTT
D gene: TRBD2; clone size: .; V gene: TRBV2; J gene: TRBJ2-5; CDR3 protein: CASRRTSNQETQYF; CDR3 DNA: TGTGCCAGCAGGAGGACTAGCAACCAAGAGACCCAGTACTTC
D gene: TRBD1; clone size: .; V gene: TRBV10-2; J gene: TRBJ1-5; CDR3 protein: CASSGGTANNQPQHF; CDR3 DNA: TGCGCCAGCAGTGGGGGGACAGCAAACAATCAGCCCCAGCATTTT
D gene: .; clone size: .; V gene: TRBV11-2; J gene: TRBJ2-3; CDR3 protein: CASSSSTVNTQYF; CDR3 DNA: TGTGCCAGCAGCTCCTCCACAGTGAATACGCAGTATTTT
D gene: TRBD1; clone size: .; V gene: TRBV5-1; J gene: TRBJ1-2; CDR3 protein: CASSSDRGRDGYTF; CDR3 DNA: TGCGCCAGCAGCTCCGACAGGGGGCGGGATGGCTACACCTTC
D gene: TRBD2; clone size: .; V gene: TRBV9; J gene: TRBJ2-5; CDR3 protein: CASSVAAGGIQETQYF; CDR3 DNA: TGTGCCAGCAGCGTAGCGGCGGGAGGGATTCAAGAGACCCAGTACTTC
D gene: TRBD1; clone size: .; V gene: TRBV7-9; J gene: TRBJ2-1; CDR3 protein: CASSQQGAVQFF; CDR3 DNA: TGTGCCAGCAGCCAACAGGGGGCTGTGCAGTTCTTC
D gene: TRBD1; clone size: .; V gene: TRBV7-2; J gene: TRBJ1-2; CDR3 protein: CASSKPWTGGASIGYGYTF; CDR3 DNA: TGTGCCAGCAGCAAACCTTGGACAGGGGGCGCAAGCATCGGCTATGGCTACACCTTC
D gene: .; clone size: .; V gene: TRBV28; J gene: TRBJ1-2; CDR3 protein: CASSFIDYGYTF; CDR3 DNA: TGTGCCAGCAGTTTTATTGACTATGGCTACACCTTC
D gene: TRBD2; clone size: .; V gene: TRBV5-5; J gene: TRBJ2-1; CDR3 protein: CASSPSGSSYNEQFF; CDR3 DNA: TGTGCCAGCAGTCCTAGCGGGAGCTCCTACAATGAGCAGTTCTTC
D gene: .; clone size: .; V gene: TRBV5-6; J gene: TRBJ2-7; CDR3 protein: CASSLMTKHEQYF; CDR3 DNA: TGTGCCAGCAGCTTGATGACAAAGCACGAGCAGTACTTC
D gene: TRBD1; clone size: .; V gene: TRBV9; J gene: TRBJ2-7; CDR3 protein: CASSVGTGPSYEQYF; CDR3 DNA: TGTGCCAGCAGCGTAGGGACAGGGCCCTCCTACGAGCAGTACTTC
D gene: TRBD1; clone size: few; V gene: TRBV14; J gene: TRBJ1-1; CDR3 protein: CASSRQGLMNTEAFF; CDR3 DNA: TGTGCCAGCAGCCGACAGGGCCTCATGAACACTGAAGCTTTCTTT
D gene: .; clone size: .; V gene: TRBV5-6; J gene: TRBJ1-5; CDR3 protein: CASQREGPNQPQHF; CDR3 DNA: TGTGCCAGCCAAAGGGAGGGTCCCAATCAGCCCCAGCATTTT